This TCR beta chain was identified during a study of blood T cell repertoires in COVID-19. The overall study: Collection of acute and convalescent COVID-19 samples took place in the United States, Italy and Spain. PBMCs, B-cell-depleted T cells, or T cells provided the cDNA or gDNA that made up the material.

This clone was observed a few times. The ends lost 6 bases at V and 6 bases at J; junction bases unmatched: 10. CDR1 and CDR2 from the germline V gene are MDHEN and SYDVKM. This CDR3 has 14 residues. As processed by the authors: Nucleated cell counts were estimated from reference gene primer amplification. Sequenced by immunoSEQ multiplex PCR; TCRdb stores in-frame clones only, minus some. The V and J calls and the clone size are those of that table, but D and trimming were determined from the DNA. The data hold about 240,000 clones, with 80% to 90% observed a single time. The sequenced material came from peripheral blood. The chain joins TRBV28 to TRBJ2-7; 8 bases match TRBD1. This TCR was recovered from a man between 60 and 75 years old with acute or convalescent COVID-19. CDR3 sequence: CASSLEDRALEQYF. CDR3 nucleotide sequence: TGTGCCAGCAGCCTCGAGGACAGGGCCCTCGAGCAGTACTTC.